The T cell receptor beta chain described here comes from a study of read filtering for tumor transcriptome and immune sequencing. Study summary: R-ISS stage counts were 8 or 9 for I, roughly 15 for II, roughly seven for III. Study observations and caveats: IR-seq and RNA-seq agreed better without single-read clonotypes. In IR-seq, single-read clonotypes were about 81.9% of clonotypes but 3% to 3.5% of reads.

This clonotype was picked up many times. Its specificity is not known. The library was built from approximately 400 ng RNA with molecular barcoded adaptors for alpha/delta and beta/gamma chains. TCRdb itself ran the reads through MiXCR, one entry per CDR3 protein. The sample holds approximately 90,000 distinct CDR3 sequences, about 12% seen once. Germline-derived CDR1 and CDR2 are KGHDR and SFDVKD. V was pared by 2 bases and J by 7 bases, with 17 bases between. The CDR3 runs 16 residues. Sequenced: a population of CD138-negative cells sorted from bone marrow. The chain couples TRBV24-1 to TRBJ2-1; tentatively, D is TRBD2 (5 bases). The TCR sequence derives from a donor at least 40 years old with multiple myeloma. The CDR3 coding sequence is TGTGCCACCAGTGATTCGAGCACAGCGAGCGGAAATGAGCAGTTCTTC. Amino acids: CATSDSSTASGNEQFF.